The 10 T cell receptor beta chains given below trace back to one sample, sequenced in a study of glioma-infiltrating T cells after dendritic cell vaccination. As for time point: after dendritic cell vaccination, including at tumor progression/relapse. Data came from immunoSEQ multiplex PCR; TCRdb stores just in-frame clones and leaves some out. The sample lists about 46,000 clones; 75% to 90% were seen once. The sequencing used blood, collected after dendritic cell vaccination. The receptors shown here come from a human donor with glioblastoma.

This clone was picked up a small number of times. CDR3 in DNA: TGTGCCAGCAGGACACTAATGGCGGGGCGCGAGCAGTACTTC. Translating gives CASRTLMAGREQYF. The V and J genes are TRBV28 and TRBJ2-7; D possibly corresponds to TRBD2 (6 bases). V was shortened by 6 bases and J by 6 bases, with 18 bases between the two germline ends. This CDR3 contains 14 residues. Germline-derived CDR1 and CDR2 are MDHEN and SYDVKM.

This clone was observed a handful of times. The chain links TRBV5-8 to TRBJ2-3; D perhaps matches TRBD1 (5 bases). This CDR3 comprises 14 residues. Germline-derived CDR1 and CDR2 are SGHTS and YDEGEE. V dropped 1 base and J dropped 2 bases, with 8 bases sitting between them. DNA for the CDR3: TGTGCCAGCAGCTTGAGACAGAACACAGATACGCAGTATTTT. Translated, it gives CASSLRQNTDTQYF. Full variable domain (remainder filled in from reference TRBV5-8 and TRBJ2-3): EAGVTQSPTHLIKTRGQQATLRCSPISGHTSVYWYQQALGLGLQFLLWYDEGEERNRGNFPPRFSGRQFPNYSSELNVNALELEDSALYLCASSLRQNTDTQYFGPGTRLTVL.

The gene calls are TRBV10-3 and TRBJ1-5, with D maybe TRBD1 (5 bases). Germline values: CDR1 ENHRY, CDR2 SYGVKD. The CDR3 runs to 14 residues. The V gene lost 7 bases and the J gene lost 5 bases, with 15 bases spanning the gap. The CDR3 is CAIMGSGPDQPQHF. CDR3 coding DNA: TGTGCCATCATGGGATCAGGGCCCGATCAGCCCCAGCATTTT.

This clone was seen a handful of times. The V gene is TRBV5-1, the J gene TRBJ2-7, with 8 bases matching TRBD1. Germline CDR1 is SGHRS and CDR2 is YFSETQ. With V trimmed by 2 bases and J by 5 bases, 6 bases remained unmatched. The CDR3 loop spans 14 amino acids. CDR3 sequence: CASSLGTGGDEQYF. The CDR3 DNA is TGCGCCAGCAGCTTAGGGACAGGCGGCGACGAGCAGTACTTC.

The chain is built from TRBV21-1 and TRBJ2-7; TRBD2, the table's D call, was not compared with the DNA. TRBV21-1 is recorded as a pseudogene. The CDR3 contains 16 residues. In DNA, the CDR3 is TGTGCCAGCCTCATTAGGGTGAGCGGGGGACCCTACGAGCAGTACTTC. Its protein product is CASLIRVSGGPYEQYF.

CDR3 loop: CAISGTGGREKLFF. The CDR3 DNA reads as TGTGCCATCAGCGGGACAGGGGGCAGGGAAAAACTGTTTTTT. V usage is TRBV10-3 and J usage is TRBJ1-4, with TRBD1 matching over 12 bases. The ends lost 6 bases at V and 8 bases at J; junction bases unmatched: 4. CDR1 and CDR2 from the germline V gene are ENHRY and SYGVKD. This CDR3 contains 14 residues.

The chain carries TRBV9 and TRBJ2-1; 12 positions agree with TRBD2. The CDR3 is 15 residues long. J gave up 7 bases and V 4 bases, and 6 bases lay outside the gene matches. The germline CDR1 and CDR2 sequences are SGDLS and YYNGEE. The CDR3 nucleotides are TGTGCCAGCAGCCTTCGACTAGCGGGAGTTAATGAGCAGTTCTTC. This encodes CASSLRLAGVNEQFF.

This chain joins TRBV6-6 and TRBJ1-1; 9 bases match TRBD1. Germline V gene sequence: CDR1 MNHNY, CDR2 SVGAGI (reference sequence). This CDR3 has 15 amino acids. Trimming removed 5 bases from V and 1 base from J; junction bases left unmatched: 5. The CDR3 loop is CASSIQGAKNTEAFF. The CDR3, as DNA: TGTGCCAGCAGTATACAGGGGGCGAAGAACACTGAAGCTTTCTTT.

This clone has only a few counts. This sequence joins TRBV4-2 and TRBJ1-1; the D gene is possibly TRBD1 (6 bases). The CDR3 runs 17 residues. In germline, CDR1 is LGHNA, CDR2 YNFKEQ. Deletions cut 5 bases from V and 1 base from J, with 20 bases between. The CDR3 protein is CASSSHTRGNANTEAFF. CDR3 bases: TGTGCCAGCAGCTCACACACTAGGGGGAATGCGAACACTGAAGCTTTCTTT.

The chain couples TRBV7-2 to TRBJ2-1; tentatively, D is TRBD1 (5 bases). V lost 8 bases and J 7 bases, leaving 21 bases between the germline ends. Germline V gene data show CDR1 as SGHTA and CDR2 as FQGNSA. The CDR3 is 15 residues long. The CDR3 region has the DNA TGTGCCAGCGGAACTGGACACCTTCCGAAAAATGAGCAGTTCTTC. It translates to CASGTGHLPKNEQFF.